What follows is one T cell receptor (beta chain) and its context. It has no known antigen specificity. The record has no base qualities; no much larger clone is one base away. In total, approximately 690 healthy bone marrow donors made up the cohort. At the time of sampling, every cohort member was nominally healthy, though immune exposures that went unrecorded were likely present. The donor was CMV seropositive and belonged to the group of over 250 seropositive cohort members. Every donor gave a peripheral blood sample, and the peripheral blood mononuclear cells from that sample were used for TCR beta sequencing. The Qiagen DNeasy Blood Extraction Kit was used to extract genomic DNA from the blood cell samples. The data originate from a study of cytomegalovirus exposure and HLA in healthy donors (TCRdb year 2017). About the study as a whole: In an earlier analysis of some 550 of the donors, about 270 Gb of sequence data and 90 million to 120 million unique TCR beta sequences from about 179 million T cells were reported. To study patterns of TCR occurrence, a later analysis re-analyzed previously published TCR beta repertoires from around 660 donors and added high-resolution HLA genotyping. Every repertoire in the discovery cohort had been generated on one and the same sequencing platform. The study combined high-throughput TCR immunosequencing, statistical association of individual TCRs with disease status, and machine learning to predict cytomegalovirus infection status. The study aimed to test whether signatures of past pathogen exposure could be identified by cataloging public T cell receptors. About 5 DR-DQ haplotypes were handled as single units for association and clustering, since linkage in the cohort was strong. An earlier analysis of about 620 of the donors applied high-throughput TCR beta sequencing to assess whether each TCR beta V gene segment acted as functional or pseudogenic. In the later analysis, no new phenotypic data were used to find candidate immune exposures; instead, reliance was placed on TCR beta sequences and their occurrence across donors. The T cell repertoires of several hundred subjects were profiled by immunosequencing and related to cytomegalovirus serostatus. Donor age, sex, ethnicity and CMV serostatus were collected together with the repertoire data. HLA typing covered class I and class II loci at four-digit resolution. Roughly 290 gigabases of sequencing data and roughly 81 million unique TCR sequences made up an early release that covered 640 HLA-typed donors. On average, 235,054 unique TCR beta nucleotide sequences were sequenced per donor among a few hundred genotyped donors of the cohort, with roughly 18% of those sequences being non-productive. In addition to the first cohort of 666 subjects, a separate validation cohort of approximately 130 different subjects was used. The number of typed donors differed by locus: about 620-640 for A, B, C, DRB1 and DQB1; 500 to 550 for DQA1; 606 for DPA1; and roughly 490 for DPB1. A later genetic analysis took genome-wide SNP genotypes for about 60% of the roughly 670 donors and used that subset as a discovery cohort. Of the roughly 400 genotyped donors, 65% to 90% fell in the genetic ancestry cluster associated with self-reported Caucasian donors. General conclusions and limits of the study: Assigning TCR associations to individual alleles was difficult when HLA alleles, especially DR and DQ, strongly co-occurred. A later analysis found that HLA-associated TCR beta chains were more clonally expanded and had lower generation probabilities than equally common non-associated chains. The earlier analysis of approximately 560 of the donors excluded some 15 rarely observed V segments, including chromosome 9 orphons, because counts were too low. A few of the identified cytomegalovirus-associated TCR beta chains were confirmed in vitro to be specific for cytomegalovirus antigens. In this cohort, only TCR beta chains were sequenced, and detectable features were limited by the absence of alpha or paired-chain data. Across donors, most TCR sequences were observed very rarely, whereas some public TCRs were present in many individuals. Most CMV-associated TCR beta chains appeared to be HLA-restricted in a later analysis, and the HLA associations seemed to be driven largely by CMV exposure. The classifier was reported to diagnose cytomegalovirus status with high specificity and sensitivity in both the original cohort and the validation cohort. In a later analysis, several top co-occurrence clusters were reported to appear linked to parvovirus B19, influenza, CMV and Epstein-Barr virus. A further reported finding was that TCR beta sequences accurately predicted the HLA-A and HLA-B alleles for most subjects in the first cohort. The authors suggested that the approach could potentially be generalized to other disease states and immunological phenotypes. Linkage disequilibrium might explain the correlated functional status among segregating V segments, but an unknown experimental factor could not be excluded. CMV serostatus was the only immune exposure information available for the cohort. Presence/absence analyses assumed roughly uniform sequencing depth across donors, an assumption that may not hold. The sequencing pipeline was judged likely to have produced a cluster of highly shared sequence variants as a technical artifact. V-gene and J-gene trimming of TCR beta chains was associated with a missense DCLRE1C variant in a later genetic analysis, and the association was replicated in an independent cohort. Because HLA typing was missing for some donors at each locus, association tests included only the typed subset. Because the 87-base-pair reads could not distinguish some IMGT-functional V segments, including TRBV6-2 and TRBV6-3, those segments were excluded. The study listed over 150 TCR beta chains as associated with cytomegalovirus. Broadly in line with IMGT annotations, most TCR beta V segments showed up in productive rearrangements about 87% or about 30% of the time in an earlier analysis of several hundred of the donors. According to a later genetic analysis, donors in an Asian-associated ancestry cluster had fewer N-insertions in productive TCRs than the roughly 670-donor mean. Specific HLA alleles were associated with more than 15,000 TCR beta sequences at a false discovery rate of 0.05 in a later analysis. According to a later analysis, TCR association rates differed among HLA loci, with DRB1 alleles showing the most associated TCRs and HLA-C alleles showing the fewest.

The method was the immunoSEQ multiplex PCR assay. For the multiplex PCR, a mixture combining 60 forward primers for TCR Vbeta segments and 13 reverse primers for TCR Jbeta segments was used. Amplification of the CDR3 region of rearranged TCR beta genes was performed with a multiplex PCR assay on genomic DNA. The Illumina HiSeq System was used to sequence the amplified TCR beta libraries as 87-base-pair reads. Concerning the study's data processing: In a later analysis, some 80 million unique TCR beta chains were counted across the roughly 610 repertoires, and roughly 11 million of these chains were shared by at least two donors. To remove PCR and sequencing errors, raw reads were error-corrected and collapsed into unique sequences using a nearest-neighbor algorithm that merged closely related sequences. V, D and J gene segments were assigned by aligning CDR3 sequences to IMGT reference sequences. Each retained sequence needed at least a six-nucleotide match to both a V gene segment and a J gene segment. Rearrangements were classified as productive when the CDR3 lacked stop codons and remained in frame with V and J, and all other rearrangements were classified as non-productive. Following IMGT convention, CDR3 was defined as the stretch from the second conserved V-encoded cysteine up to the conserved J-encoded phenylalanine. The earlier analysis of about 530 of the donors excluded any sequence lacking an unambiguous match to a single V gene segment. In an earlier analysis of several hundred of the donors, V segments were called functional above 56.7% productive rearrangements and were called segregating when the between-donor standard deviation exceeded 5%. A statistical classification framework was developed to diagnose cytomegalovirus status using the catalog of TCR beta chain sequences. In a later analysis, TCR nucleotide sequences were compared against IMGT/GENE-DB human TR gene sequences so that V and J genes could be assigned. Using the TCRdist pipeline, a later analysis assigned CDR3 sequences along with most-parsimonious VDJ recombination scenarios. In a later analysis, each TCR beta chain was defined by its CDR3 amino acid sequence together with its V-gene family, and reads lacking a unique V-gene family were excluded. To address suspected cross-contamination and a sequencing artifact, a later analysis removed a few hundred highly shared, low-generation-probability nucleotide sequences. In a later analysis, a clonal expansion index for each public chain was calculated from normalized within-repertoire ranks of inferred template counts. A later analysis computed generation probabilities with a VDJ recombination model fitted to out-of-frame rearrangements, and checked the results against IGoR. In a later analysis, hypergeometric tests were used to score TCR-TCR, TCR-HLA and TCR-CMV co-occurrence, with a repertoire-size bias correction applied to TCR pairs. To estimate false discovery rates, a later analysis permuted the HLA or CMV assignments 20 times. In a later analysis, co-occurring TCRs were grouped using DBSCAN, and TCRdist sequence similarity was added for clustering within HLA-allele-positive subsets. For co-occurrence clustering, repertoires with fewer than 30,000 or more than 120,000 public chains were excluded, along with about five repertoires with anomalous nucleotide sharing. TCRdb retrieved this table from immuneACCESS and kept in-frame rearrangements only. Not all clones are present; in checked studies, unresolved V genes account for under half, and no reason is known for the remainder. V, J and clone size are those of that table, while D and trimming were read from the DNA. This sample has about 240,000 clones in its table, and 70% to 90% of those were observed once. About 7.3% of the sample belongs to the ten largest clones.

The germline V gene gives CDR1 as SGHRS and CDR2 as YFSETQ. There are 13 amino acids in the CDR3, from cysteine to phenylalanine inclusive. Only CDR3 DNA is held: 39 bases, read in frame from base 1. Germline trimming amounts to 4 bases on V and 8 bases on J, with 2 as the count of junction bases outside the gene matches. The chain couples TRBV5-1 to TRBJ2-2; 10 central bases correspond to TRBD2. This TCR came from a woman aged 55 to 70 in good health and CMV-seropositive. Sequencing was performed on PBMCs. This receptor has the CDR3 CASSTSGMGELFF. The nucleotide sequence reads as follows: TGCGCCAGCAGCACTAGCGGGATGGGGGAGCTGTTTTTT.